The sequence of this T cell receptor (beta chain) was determined in a study of T cells after yellow fever vaccination. Whole-study results and caveats: Although most clonotypes did not, a small share appeared in both CD4 and CD8 compartments. Weaker overall, the secondary response nonetheless peaked faster (day 5 versus 15). Most clones from primary vaccination resurfaced after the booster (around 97% CD4, approximately 87% CD8).

The ends were cut back, 7 bases at V and 4 bases at J, with 21 bases in the middle. This CDR3 region has 16 residues. Germline CDR1 is ENHRY and CDR2 is SYGVKD. This clonotype has a count of ten or more. The antigen is unknown. TCRdb independently ran MiXCR on the 5' RACE reads; one entry per CDR3 protein. The sample lists 250,000 to 350,000 distinct CDR3 sequences; approximately 4% were seen once. This chain connects TRBV10-3 to TRBJ2-3; D is perhaps TRBD2 (5 bases). The clonotype was recovered from a man aged 18 to 29 who received the YFV17D yellow fever vaccine. The specimen was PBMCs, collected 15 days after the yellow fever booster vaccination. For the CDR3, the DNA is TGTGCCATCATAGAGAGGGCCCCAAGGTGGTCAGATACGCAGTATTTT. Its translation: CAIIERAPRWSDTQYF.